A selection of T cell receptor beta chains follows, all from one sample in a study of blood T cells in healthy people across ages. MiXCR, run by TCRdb on the 5' RACE reads, gives a single entry per CDR3 protein. The table shows some 1.5 million distinct CDR3 sequences, with approximately 42% occurring only once. Sample: blood. These receptors were obtained from a woman between 18 and 30 years old in good health. Both conserved end residues are part of each CDR3. The D gene is left open where the match is weak. Clone size is given for some rows only: seen once, a few or many times, or a class if the clone is expanded.

V gene	D gene	J gene	clone size	CDR3 protein
TRBV20-1	NA	TRBJ2-1	few	CSARDRPGRHEQFF
TRBV12-3/TRBV12-4	NA	NA	NA	CASSLHVYSYNEQYF
TRBV12-3/TRBV12-4	TRBD1	TRBJ1-2	NA	CASGDGGQGSALGYGYTF
TRBV6-5	TRBD1	TRBJ1-1	once	CASSYLLGVLGTGLNTEAFF
TRBV25-1	NA	TRBJ2-7	few	CASSVGRQIYEQYF
TRBV14	NA	TRBJ2-7	NA	CASSQRRMSSYEQYF
TRBV27	NA	TRBJ2-7	NA	CASSLRSTYEQYF
TRBV4-3	TRBD2	TRBJ2-3	many	CASSQVIAGGLDTQYF
TRBV16	NA	TRBJ1-2	NA	CASSRPTAANYGYTF
TRBV30	TRBD2	TRBJ2-3	NA	CAWSRLAGLTDTQYF
TRBV20-1	TRBD1	TRBJ2-3	few	CSARDSGTVITDTQYF
TRBV9	NA	TRBJ2-2	NA	CASSVSWTGELFF
TRBV14	NA	TRBJ1-6	NA	CASSQDLNRNSPLHF
TRBV5-5	TRBD1	TRBJ1-2	NA	CASSRDRVLGRGYTF
TRBV20-1	NA	TRBJ1-5	NA	CSAREAQGSNQPQHF
TRBV3-1	NA	TRBJ1-2	NA	CASSYTPGSQGMSHNYGYTF
TRBV20-1	TRBD2	TRBJ2-7	NA	CSARDRASGTYEQYF
TRBV3-1	NA	TRBJ2-7	few	CASSQNGLTSEQYF
TRBV20-1	NA	TRBJ2-1	few	CSAIRVSYNEQFF
TRBV20-1	TRBD2	TRBJ2-7	NA	CSAQSRREFYEQYF